A single sample is the source of the 2 T cell receptor beta chains below, sequenced in a study of cytomegalovirus exposure and HLA in healthy donors. PCR employed 60 Vbeta and 13 Jbeta primers. Sequencing used immunoSEQ multiplex PCR; TCRdb keeps in-frame clones, though not all of them. Seen here are roughly 140,000 clones, 75% to 80% observed once, and the top ten hold 1.7%. The sequenced material came from PBMCs. These receptors were taken from a woman aged 25 to 39 in good health and CMV-seronegative.

This chain joins TRBV10-3 and TRBJ1-6; 7 bases are shared with TRBD1. The CDR3 runs 14 residues. Trimming removed 8 bases from V and 7 bases from J; junction bases left unmatched: 8. Germline V gene lookup returns CDR1 ENHRY and CDR2 SYGVKD. Here the CDR3 DNA reads TGTGCCATCGGAGCAGGGGGAAACAATTCACCCCTCCACTTT. Protein: CAIGAGGNNSPLHF.

The chain employs TRBV5-6 and TRBJ1-2; TRBD1 aligns across 10 bases. The CDR3 length is 18 residues. V was pared by 5 bases and J by 1 base, with 14 bases of the junction left unmatched. Per the germline V gene, CDR1 is SGHDT and CDR2 is YYEEEE. The CDR3 loop reads CASSPLPGQGTLNYGYTF. In nucleotides, the CDR3 is TGTGCCAGCAGTCCTCTCCCGGGACAGGGGACCCTTAACTATGGCTACACCTTC.